The 3 T cell receptor beta chains below all came from one sample that was sequenced in a study of T cells expressing NK-cell markers. TCRdb reprocessed the 5' RACE reads and keeps a single row for each CDR3 protein, giving no DNA. In total, the table holds about 400,000 distinct CDR3 sequences. The sequencing input was blood T cells: a sorted CD56 or NKG2C T cell subset, CD4+ or CD8+ T cells, or bulk PBMC T cells (not recorded which). Receptor source: a woman between 45 and 65 years old in good health.

The V gene is TRBV29-1, the J gene TRBJ2-3; there is no DNA to check the TCRdb D call of TRBD2. Germline values: CDR1 SQVTM, CDR2 ANQGSEA. The CDR3 sequence is 14 residues long. The CDR3 spells CSVGLAGDTDTQYF.

CDR3 region: CASSQQQQGDDEQYF. The rearrangement uses TRBV4-1 and TRBJ2-7; TCRdb picks TRBD1, but there is no DNA to check that call. CDR1 is MGHRA and CDR2 is YSYEKL in the germline V gene. CDR3 length: 15 residues.

This chain joins TRBV7-2 and TRBJ2-2; TCRdb's D gene call, TRBD2, goes unchecked for lack of DNA. Germline CDR1 and CDR2: SGHTA and FQGNSA. CDR3 length: 13 residues. Here the CDR3 reads CASSWSPTGELFF.